These 14 T cell receptor beta chains were all obtained from the same sample, sequenced in a study of CD8 T cells in Susac syndrome. RNA totalling about 0.45 to 1 ug underwent reverse transcription with random hexamers. TCRdb re-called the immunoSEQ multiplex PCR reads with MiXCR, one entry per CDR3 protein. The table shows roughly 190,000 distinct CDR3 sequences, with over 90% occurring only once. Sequences were obtained from CD8+ T cells from PBMCs. Source of these receptors: a human donor with Susac syndrome.

The CDR3 sequence: CASSVGGTDKDEQFF. In DNA, the CDR3 is TGTGCCAGCAGCGTAGGAGGGACCGACAAGGATGAGCAGTTCTTC. The chain employs TRBV9 and TRBJ2-1; D could derive from TRBD1 or TRBD2 (5 bases each). The germline V gene has CDR1 SGDLS and CDR2 YYNGEE. V was clipped by 0 bases and J by 8 bases, with 15 bases between them. The CDR3 covers 15 residues.

The chain employs TRBV7-8 and TRBJ2-3; 8 bases are shared with TRBD2. This CDR3 has 13 amino acids. The germline CDR1 and CDR2 sequences are SGHVS and FQNEAQ. J lost 6 bases, V lost 6 bases, and 5 bases had no gene match. The CDR3 region is CASRPAGADTQYF. DNA of the CDR3: TGTGCCAGCAGACCAGCGGGGGCCGATACGCAGTATTTT. Full variable domain (outside the CDR3, taken from reference TRBV7-8 and TRBJ2-3): GAGVSQSPRYKVAKRGQDVALRCDPISGHVSLFWYQQALGQGPEFLTYFQNEAQLDKSGLPSDRFFAERPEGSVSTLKIQRTQQEDSAVYLCASRPAGADTQYFGPGTRLTVL.

The chain employs TRBV20-1 and TRBJ2-3; TRBD2 matches at 8 bases. This CDR3 has 15 amino acids. V lost 4 bases, J lost 2 bases, and 8 bases stayed unmatched. Looked up from germline, CDR1 is DFQATT and CDR2 is SNEGSKA (reference sequence). The CDR3 sequence is CSAIAIGRDTDTQYF. In DNA, the CDR3 is TGCAGTGCTATTGCAATCGGGAGGGACACAGATACGCAGTATTTT.

This rearrangement joins TRBV28 to TRBJ2-1; a weak D match, TRBD2 (5 bases). V was pared by 3 bases and J by 1 base, with 13 bases between. The CDR3 has 16 amino acids. Germline CDR1 and CDR2: MDHEN and SYDVKM. The CDR3 nucleotides are TGTGCCAGCAGTTTTCTTCTGCCGGGGTCCTACAATGAGCAGTTCTTC. Its protein product is CASSFLLPGSYNEQFF.

This clonotype has only one observation. The chain recombines TRBV7-2 with TRBJ2-5, with D unresolved. Germline values: CDR1 SGHTA, CDR2 FQGNSA. The CDR3 length is 14 residues. Trimming shortened V by 6 bases and J by 7 bases, and 18 bases separated the two germline ends. CDR3 sequence (DNA): TGTGCCAGCAGTCGGCCCGGCCGGTCCGGGACCCAGTACTTC. Translation gives CASSRPGRSGTQYF.

The chain combines TRBV30 with TRBJ1-1; D is unresolved. Germline V gives CDR1 GTSNPN, CDR2 SVGIG (reference sequence). The CDR3 is 13 residues long. The germline V and J ends were trimmed by 0 bases and 4 bases, with 9 bases remaining between them. The CDR3, as DNA: TGTGCCTGGAGTGTGGGCCAGGTCACTGAAGCTTTCTTT. Its protein is CAWSVGQVTEAFF.

The chain has TRBV15 and TRBJ2-5; 12 bases line up with TRBD2. The germline gives CDR1 LNHNV, CDR2 YYDKDF (reference sequence). The CDR3 is 17 residues long. V trimming: 3 bases; J trimming: 5 bases; junction bases outside the gene matches: 10. The CDR3 DNA reads as TGTGCCACCAGCAGTGGGCTAGCGGGGGGGCCAGGGGAGACCCAGTACTTC. Its translation: CATSSGLAGGPGETQYF. The full variable domain, with the rest looked up from reference TRBV15 and TRBJ2-5, is DAMVIQNPRYQVTQFGKPVTLSCSQTLNHNVMYWYQQKSSQAPKLLFHYYDKDFNNEADTPDNFQSRRPNTSFCFLDIRSPGLGDTAMYLCATSSGLAGGPGETQYFGPGTRLLVL.

The rearrangement links TRBV28 to TRBJ2-7; 7 bases align to TRBD2. Germline V gene sequence: CDR1 MDHEN, CDR2 SYDVKM. This CDR3 contains 14 residues. The V segment lost 4 bases and the J segment 0 bases; nucleotides outside the gene matches: 3. CDR3 sequence (DNA): TGTGCCAGCAGTTCCCTAGCGGCCTCCTACGAGCAGTACTTC. Translated: CASSSLAASYEQYF.

V and J are TRBV30 and TRBJ2-5; D is possibly TRBD1 (6 bases). V was pared by 2 bases and J by 5 bases, with 12 bases between. The CDR3 is made up of 13 amino acids. Germline loops: CDR1 GTSNPN, CDR2 SVGIG (reference sequence). The CDR3 is CAWSQGLQETQYF. The CDR3 DNA follows: TGTGCCTGGAGTCAGGGGTTACAGGAGACCCAGTACTTC.

The chain employs TRBV30 and TRBJ2-7; perhaps TRBD1 as D (6 bases). Trimming took 4 bases from V and 0 from J, leaving 13 bases between them. The germline V gene encodes CDR1 GTSNPN and CDR2 SVGIG (reference sequence). This CDR3 contains 14 residues. The CDR3, as DNA: TGTGCCTGGAACCGGGACACCATCTCCTACGAGCAGTACTTC. Translation: CAWNRDTISYEQYF.

The CDR3 DNA sequence: TGTGCCAGCAGCTTTTTACGGCTAGCGGGAGCGGATACGCAGTATTTT. Its protein is CASSFLRLAGADTQYF. J is TRBJ2-3 and V is TRBV5-4; 10 bases align to TRBD2. This CDR3 has 16 amino acids. Germline CDR1 SGHNT, CDR2 YYREEE (reference sequence). Unmatched junction bases numbered 9, after V lost 2 bases and J lost 6 bases.

This chain links TRBV9 with TRBJ1-5, with D possibly TRBD1 on 6 matching bases. Germline assignment: CDR1 SGDLS and CDR2 YYNGEE. Trimming cost V 3 bases and J 6 bases, with 13 bases left between them. The CDR3 covers 14 residues. CDR3 in amino acids: CASSAAGVGQPQHF. The CDR3, as DNA: TGTGCCAGCAGCGCCGCAGGGGTAGGTCAGCCCCAGCATTTT.

V is TRBV5-1 and J is TRBJ2-1; a possible D gene is TRBD2 (5 bases). The germline V and J ends were trimmed by 0 bases and 4 bases, with 11 bases remaining between them. The CDR3 extends over 15 amino acids. Looked up from germline, CDR1 is SGHRS and CDR2 is YFSETQ. The CDR3 bases are TGCGCCAGCAGCTTGGATTTAGCGCCTTACAATGAGCAGTTCTTC. It translates to CASSLDLAPYNEQFF.

The chain joins TRBV7-2 to TRBJ2-2, with D possibly TRBD2 on 6 matching bases. V lost 5 bases, J lost 4 bases, and 14 bases lay in between. The CDR3 loop spans 15 amino acids. The germline gives CDR1 SGHTA, CDR2 FQGNSA. The CDR3 spells CASSTSDYVTGELFF. Written as DNA, the CDR3 is TGTGCCAGCAGCACATCGGACTATGTCACCGGGGAGCTGTTTTTT.